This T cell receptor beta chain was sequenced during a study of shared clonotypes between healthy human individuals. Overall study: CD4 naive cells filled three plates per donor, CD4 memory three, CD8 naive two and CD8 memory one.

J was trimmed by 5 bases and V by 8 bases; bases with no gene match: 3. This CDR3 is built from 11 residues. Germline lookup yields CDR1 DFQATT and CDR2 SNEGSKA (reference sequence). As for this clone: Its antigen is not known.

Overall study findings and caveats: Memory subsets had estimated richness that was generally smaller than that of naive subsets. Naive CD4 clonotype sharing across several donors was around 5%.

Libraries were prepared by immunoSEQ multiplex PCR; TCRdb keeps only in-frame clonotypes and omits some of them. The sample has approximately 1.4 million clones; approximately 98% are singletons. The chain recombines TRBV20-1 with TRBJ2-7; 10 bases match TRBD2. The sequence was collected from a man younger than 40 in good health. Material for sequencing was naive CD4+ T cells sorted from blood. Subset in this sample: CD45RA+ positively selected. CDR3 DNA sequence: TGCAGTCTAGCGGGAGCCCACGAGCAGTACTTC. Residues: CSLAGAHEQYF.